This TCR beta chain was identified during a study of T cells after posttransplantation cyclophosphamide. Study conclusions and caveats: Recipient CMV seropositivity and CMV reactivation strongly tracked TRB clonality. Later blood repertoires were often dominated by clones from the donor CD8+ memory compartment. TRB overlap between skin or GI tissue T cells and blood was limited.

Using immunoSEQ multiplex PCR, the repertoire was profiled, and TCRdb retains in-frame clones only, with some absent. The repertoire has approximately 25,000 clones, none seen only once; the ten largest take more than 1.5%. This clone was recorded at least ten times. Antigen unknown. Cyclophosphamide on days +3 and +4 followed busulfan-fludarabine conditioning and a marrow graft. This specimen consisted of PBMCs, obtained after allogeneic stem cell transplant with posttransplant cyclophosphamide. The receptor's source is a male patient aged 18-29 years who received an allogeneic stem cell transplant from a related donor, was CMV-positive, and had no GVHD. Part of the T cells may come from the graft donor.

The CDR3 DNA follows: TGTGCCAGCGGTGGAGGGGTTGGTGAAGCTTTCTTT. Its translation: CASGGGVGEAFF. The chain joins TRBV28 to TRBJ1-1; possibly TRBD1 for D (5 bases). The CDR3 runs to 12 residues. The V gene's germline CDR1 is MDHEN and CDR2 SYDVKM. The V end was cut by 8 bases, the J end by 7 bases, with 14 bases between.